This T cell receptor (beta chain) came from a study of cytomegalovirus exposure and HLA in healthy donors. General observations from the study: Exclusion applied to some V segments, including TRBV6-2 and TRBV6-3, as they were indistinguishable. In a later analysis, several top co-occurrence clusters appeared linked to parvovirus B19, influenza, CMV and Epstein-Barr virus. Cytomegalovirus association was listed for about 180 TCR beta chains.

Amplification used 60 Vbeta primers and 13 Jbeta primers. The protocol was immunoSEQ multiplex PCR, while the TCRdb copy is restricted to in-frame clones and leaves out a portion. The sample records around 150,000 clones, 79% being singletons. Looked up from germline, CDR1 is KGHSH and CDR2 is LQKENI. Unmatched junction bases numbered 7, after V lost 0 bases and J lost 6 bases. This CDR3 has 15 residues. Unrecorded immune exposures were likely, despite nominal health at sampling. For this clone: Its antigen is not known.

The TCR was taken from a man aged 35-49 years in good health and CMV-seropositive. Sequenced sample: PBMCs. The genes are TRBV18 and TRBJ1-2, with TRBD1 identical over 7 bases. In nucleotides, the CDR3 is TGTGCCAGCTCACCACCAAGGGGGCGCAGGAATGGCTACACCTTC. Translated: CASSPPRGRRNGYTF.